This T cell receptor beta chain was recovered during a study of OX40 agonist ivuxolimab in advanced cancers. Produced via immunoSEQ multiplex PCR; TCRdb's table is partial and in-frame only. The sample records about 62,000 clones, 60% to 85% being singletons. This receptor was taken from an adult with an advanced solid tumor such as melanoma, head and neck, liver or kidney cancer. Here the sequenced sample was CD4+ or CD8+ T cells sorted from blood, taken in a trial of the OX40 agonist ivuxolimab.

The CDR3 region has the DNA TGTGCCGCCACCCGGGACAGGGGTGTGTACGAGCAGTACTTC. It encodes CAATRDRGVYEQYF. The gene calls are TRBV2 and TRBJ2-7; 10 nucleotides line up with TRBD1. In germline, CDR1 is SNHLY, CDR2 FYNNEI. The CDR3 loop spans 14 amino acids. V dropped 11 bases and J dropped 4; count of bases not matched to a gene: 11. The full variable domain, rest sourced from reference TRBV2 and TRBJ2-7, is EPEVTQTPSHQVTQMGQEVILRCVPISNHLYFYWYRQILGQKVEFLVSFYNNEISEKSEIFDDQFSVERPDGSNFTLKIRSTKLEDSAMYFCAATRDRGVYEQYFGPGTRLTVT.